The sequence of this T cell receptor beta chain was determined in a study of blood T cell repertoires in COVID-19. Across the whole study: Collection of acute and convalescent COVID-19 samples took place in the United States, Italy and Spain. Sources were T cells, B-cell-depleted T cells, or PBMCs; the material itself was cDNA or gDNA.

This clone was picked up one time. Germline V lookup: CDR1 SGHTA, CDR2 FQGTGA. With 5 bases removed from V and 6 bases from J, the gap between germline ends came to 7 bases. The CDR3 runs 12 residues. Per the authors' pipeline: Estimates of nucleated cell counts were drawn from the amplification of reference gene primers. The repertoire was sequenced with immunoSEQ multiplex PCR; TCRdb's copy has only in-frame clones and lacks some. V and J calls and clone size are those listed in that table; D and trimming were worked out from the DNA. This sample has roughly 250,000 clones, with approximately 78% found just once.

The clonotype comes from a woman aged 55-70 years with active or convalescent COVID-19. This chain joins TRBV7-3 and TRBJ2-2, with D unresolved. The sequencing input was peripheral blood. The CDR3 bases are TGTGCCAGCAGCCGTATGTCCGGGGAGCTGTTTTTT. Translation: CASSRMSGELFF.